This T cell receptor beta chain comes out of a study of T cells expressing NK-cell markers. Germline-derived CDR1 and CDR2 are LNHDA and SQIVND (reference sequence). The CDR3 is 15 amino acids. After re-calling the 5' RACE reads, TCRdb lists one entry per CDR3 protein, DNA absent. The data show 350,000 to 500,000 distinct CDR3 sequences, and the top ten clones hold approximately 6.8%. The sample taken for sequencing was blood T cells: a sorted CD56 or NKG2C T cell subset, CD4+ or CD8+ T cells, or bulk PBMC T cells (not recorded which). The receptor comes from a woman aged 18 to 69 in good health. This chain links TRBV19 with TRBJ2-1; the D call of TRBD1 rests on TCRdb alone, since no DNA is present to check it. The CDR3 spells CASSIVPGQYNEQFF.